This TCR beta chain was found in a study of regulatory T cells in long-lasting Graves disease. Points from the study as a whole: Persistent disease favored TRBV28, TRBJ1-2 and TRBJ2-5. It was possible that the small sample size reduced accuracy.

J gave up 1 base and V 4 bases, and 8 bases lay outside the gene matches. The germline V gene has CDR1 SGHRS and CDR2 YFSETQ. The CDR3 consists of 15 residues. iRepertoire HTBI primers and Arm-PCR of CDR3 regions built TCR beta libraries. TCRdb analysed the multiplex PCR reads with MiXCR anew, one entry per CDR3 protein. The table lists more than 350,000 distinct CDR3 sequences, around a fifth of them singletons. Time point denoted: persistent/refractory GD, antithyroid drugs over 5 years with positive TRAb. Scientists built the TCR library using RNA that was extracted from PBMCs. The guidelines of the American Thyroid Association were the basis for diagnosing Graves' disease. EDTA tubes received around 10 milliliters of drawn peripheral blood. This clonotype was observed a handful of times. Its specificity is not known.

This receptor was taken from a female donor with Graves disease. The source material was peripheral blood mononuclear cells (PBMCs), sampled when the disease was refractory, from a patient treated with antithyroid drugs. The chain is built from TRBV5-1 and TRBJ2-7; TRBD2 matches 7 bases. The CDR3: CASSRGTIGSYEQYF. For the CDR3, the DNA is TGCGCCAGCAGCAGAGGGACTATCGGGTCCTACGAGCAGTACTTC. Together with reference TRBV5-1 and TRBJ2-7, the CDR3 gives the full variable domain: KAGVTQTPRYLIKTRGQQVTLSCSPISGHRSVSWYQQTPGQGLQFLFEYFSETQRNKGNFPGRFSGRQFSNSRSEMNVSTLELGDSALYLCASSRGTIGSYEQYFGPGTRLTVT.